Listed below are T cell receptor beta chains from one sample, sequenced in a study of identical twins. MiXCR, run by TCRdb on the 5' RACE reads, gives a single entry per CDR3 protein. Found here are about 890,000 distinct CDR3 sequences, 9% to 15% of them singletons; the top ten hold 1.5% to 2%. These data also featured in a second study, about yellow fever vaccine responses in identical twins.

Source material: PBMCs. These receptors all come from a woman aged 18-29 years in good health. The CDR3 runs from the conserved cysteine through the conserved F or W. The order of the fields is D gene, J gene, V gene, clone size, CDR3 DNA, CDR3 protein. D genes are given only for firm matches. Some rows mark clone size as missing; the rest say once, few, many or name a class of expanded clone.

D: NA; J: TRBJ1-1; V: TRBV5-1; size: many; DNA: TGCGCCAGCAACGACCAGAACACTGAAGCTTTCTTT; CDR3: CASNDQNTEAFF
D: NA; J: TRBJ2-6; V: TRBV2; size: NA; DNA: TGTGCCAGCACCGAGGGGGACTCTGGGGCCAACGTCCTGACTTTC; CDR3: CASTEGDSGANVLTF
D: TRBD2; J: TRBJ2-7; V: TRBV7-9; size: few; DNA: TGTGCCAGCAGCTTATCGGTAGCGGGAGGGAGAGAGCAGTACTTC; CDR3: CASSLSVAGGREQYF
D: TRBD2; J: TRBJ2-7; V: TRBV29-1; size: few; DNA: TGCAGCGTTGAGTTGAGACTAGCGATGGTCAACGAGCAGTACTTC; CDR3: CSVELRLAMVNEQYF
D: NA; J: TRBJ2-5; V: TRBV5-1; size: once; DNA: TGCGCCAGCAGCTTGGCCGGGGACCGCGCCTCAGAGACCCAGTACTTC; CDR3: CASSLAGDRASETQYF
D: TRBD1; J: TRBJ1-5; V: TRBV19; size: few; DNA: TGTGCCAGTAGTATTCCCCCTGACAGGGCTGGCAATCAGCCCCAGCATTTT; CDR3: CASSIPPDRAGNQPQHF
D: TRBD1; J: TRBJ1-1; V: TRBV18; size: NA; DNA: TGTGCCAGCTCACCACCGAGCACAGGGGAATTGGCCACTGAAGCTTTCTTT; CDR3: CASSPPSTGELATEAFF
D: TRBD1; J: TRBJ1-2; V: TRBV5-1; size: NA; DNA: TGCGCCAGCGCGAGACAGGGGGACTATGGCTACACCTTC; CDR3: CASARQGDYGYTF
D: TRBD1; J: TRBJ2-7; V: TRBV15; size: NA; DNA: TGTGCCACCAGCAGAGTCACAGGGGGCTTATACGAGCAGTACTTC; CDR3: CATSRVTGGLYEQYF
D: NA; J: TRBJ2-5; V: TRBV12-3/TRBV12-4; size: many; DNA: TGTGCCAGCAGTTTAAGGGCGGGGCAAGAGACCCAGTACTTC; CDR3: CASSLRAGQETQYF
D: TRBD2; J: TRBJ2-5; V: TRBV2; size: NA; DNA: TGTGCCAGCAGGTCTACTAGCGGGGGCCAAGAGACCCAGTACTTC; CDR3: CASRSTSGGQETQYF
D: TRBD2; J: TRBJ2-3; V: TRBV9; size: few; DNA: TGTGCCAGCAGCGTAGTTGCTAGCGGGATCACAGATACGCAGTATTTT; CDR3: CASSVVASGITDTQYF
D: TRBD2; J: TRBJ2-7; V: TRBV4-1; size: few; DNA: TGCGCCAGCAGCCAAGATGGGGGGGTACCCTACGAGCAGTACTTC; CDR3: CASSQDGGVPYEQYF
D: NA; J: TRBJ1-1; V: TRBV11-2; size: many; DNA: TGTGCCAGCAGCTTAGGTGGGGGGGGTCGGGGTGGCACTGAAGCTTTCTTT; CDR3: CASSLGGGGRGGTEAFF
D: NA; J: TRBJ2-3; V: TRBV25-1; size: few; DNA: TGTGCCAGCACCCCAGGCAATCCCATTCGCCAGTATTTT; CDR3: CASTPGNPIRQYF
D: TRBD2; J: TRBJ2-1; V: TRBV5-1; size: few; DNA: TGCGCCAGCAGCTTGGGGGGACTAGCGGGAGGTTTCCATGAGCAGTTCTTC; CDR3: CASSLGGLAGGFHEQFF
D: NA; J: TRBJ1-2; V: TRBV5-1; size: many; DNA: TGCGCCAGCAGCTTGGTTCGACACCCAGCTTCGGGCTATGGCTACACCTTC; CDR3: CASSLVRHPASGYGYTF
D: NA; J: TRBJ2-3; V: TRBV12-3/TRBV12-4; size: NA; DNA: TGTGCCAGCAGTATCCTAGGGAAAGATACGCAGTATTTT; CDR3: CASSILGKDTQYF
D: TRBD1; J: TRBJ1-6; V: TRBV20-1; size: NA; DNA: TGCAGTGCTAGAGGCCCAGGGGGGGATAATTCACCCCTCCACTTT; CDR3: CSARGPGGDNSPLHF
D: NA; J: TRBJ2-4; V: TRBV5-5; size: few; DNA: TGTGCCAGCAGCTTGGCAGGGGCTACCAAAAACATTCAGTACTTC; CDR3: CASSLAGATKNIQYF
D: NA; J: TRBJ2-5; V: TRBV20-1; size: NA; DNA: TGCAGTGCGGGAGGGGGGGGCTTAACAAAAGAGACCCAGTACTTC; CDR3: CSAGGGGLTKETQYF
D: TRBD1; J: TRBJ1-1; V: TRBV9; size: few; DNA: TGTGCCAGCAGCCCCCGGACAGGGTCGACTGAAGCTTTCTTT; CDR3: CASSPRTGSTEAFF
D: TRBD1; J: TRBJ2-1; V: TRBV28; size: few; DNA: TGTGCCAGCAGTTTAGGGACAGTCATCTACAATGAGCAGTTCTTC; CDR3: CASSLGTVIYNEQFF
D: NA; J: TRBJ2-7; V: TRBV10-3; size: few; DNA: TGTGCCATCAGTGAGTACGCAGGGGAGCAGTACTTC; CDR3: CAISEYAGEQYF
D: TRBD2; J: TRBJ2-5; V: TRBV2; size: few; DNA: TGTGCCAGCAGTGAACTCCCTAGCGGGACGCAAGAGACCCAGTACTTC; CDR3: CASSELPSGTQETQYF
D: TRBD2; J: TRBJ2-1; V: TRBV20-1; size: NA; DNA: TGCAGTGCTAGAGATGAACGGTGGGGGACTAGCCGGAGGTACAATGAGCAGTTCTTC; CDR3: CSARDERWGTSRRYNEQFF
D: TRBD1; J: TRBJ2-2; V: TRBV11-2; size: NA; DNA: TGTGCCAGCAGCTTTTCGGACAGGGTACCCGGGGAGCTGTTTTTT; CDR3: CASSFSDRVPGELFF
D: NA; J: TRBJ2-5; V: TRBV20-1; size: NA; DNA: TGCAGTGCTAGGGATCCGAACGGGGGTGAGACCCAGTACTTC; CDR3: CSARDPNGGETQYF